This T cell receptor beta chain was captured by sequencing in a study of OX40 agonist ivuxolimab in advanced cancers. Study-wide context: Having had anti-PD-1, anti-PD-L1 or anti-CTLA-4 therapy before was allowed, and around 44% had some. The study's findings and limits: Among the least clonally expanded were partial responders at 0.1-3.0 mg/kg. Blood T cells, both CD4+ and CD8+, expanded clonally by week 6 at 0.1 to 3.0 mg/kg.

TCRdb's copy holds only in-frame clones and misses some; the assay was immunoSEQ multiplex PCR. The table has 45,000 to 50,000 clones, around 85% seen once; the top ten hold less than 60%. On this clone: Its antigen is currently unknown.

Germline assignment: CDR1 MGHRA and CDR2 YSYEKL. Between the trimmed V and J ends, which lost 2 bases and 1 base, there was a span of 12 bases. The CDR3 is 16 residues long. Sequencing used CD4+ or CD8+ T cells sorted from blood, obtained in a trial of the OX40 agonist ivuxolimab. V and J are TRBV4-1 and TRBJ2-1; perhaps D is TRBD1 or TRBD2 (5 bases each). The clonotype comes from an adult with an advanced solid tumor such as melanoma, head and neck, liver or kidney cancer. The CDR3 sequence is CASSQTGRKSYNEQFF. The CDR3 nucleotides are TGCGCCAGCAGCCAAACGGGACGGAAGTCCTACAATGAGCAGTTCTTC.